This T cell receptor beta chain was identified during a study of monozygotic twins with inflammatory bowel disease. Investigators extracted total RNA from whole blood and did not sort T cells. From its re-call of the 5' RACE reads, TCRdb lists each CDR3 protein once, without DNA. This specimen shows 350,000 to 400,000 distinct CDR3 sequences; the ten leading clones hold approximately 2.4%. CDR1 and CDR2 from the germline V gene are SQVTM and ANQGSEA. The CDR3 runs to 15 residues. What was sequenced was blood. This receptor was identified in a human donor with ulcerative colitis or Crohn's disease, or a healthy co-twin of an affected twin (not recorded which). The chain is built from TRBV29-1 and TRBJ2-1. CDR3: CSVGRLASSYNEQFF.